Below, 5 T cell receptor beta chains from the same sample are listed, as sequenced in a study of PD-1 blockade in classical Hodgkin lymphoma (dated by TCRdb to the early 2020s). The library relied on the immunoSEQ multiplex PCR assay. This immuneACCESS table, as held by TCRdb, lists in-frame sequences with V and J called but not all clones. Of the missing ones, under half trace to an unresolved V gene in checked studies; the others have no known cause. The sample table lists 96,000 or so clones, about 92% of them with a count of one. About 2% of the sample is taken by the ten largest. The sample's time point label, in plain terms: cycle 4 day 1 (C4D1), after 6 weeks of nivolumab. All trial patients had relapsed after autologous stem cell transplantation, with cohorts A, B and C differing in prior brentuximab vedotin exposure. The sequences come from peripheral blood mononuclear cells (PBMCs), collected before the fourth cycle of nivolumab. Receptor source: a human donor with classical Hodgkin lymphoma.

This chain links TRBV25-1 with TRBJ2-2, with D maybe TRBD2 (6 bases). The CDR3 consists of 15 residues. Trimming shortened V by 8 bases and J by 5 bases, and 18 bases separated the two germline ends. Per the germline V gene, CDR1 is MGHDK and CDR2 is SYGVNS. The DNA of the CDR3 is TGTGCCAGCCAACCTAGCGATCGGGGGACCGGGGAGCTGTTTTTT. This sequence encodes CASQPSDRGTGELFF. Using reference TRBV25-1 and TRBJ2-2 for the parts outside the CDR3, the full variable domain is EADIYQTPRYLVIGTGKKITLECSQTMGHDKMYWYQQDPGMELHLIHYSYGVNSTEKGDLSSESTVSRIRTEHFPLTLESARPSHTSQYLCASQPSDRGTGELFFGEGSRLTVL.

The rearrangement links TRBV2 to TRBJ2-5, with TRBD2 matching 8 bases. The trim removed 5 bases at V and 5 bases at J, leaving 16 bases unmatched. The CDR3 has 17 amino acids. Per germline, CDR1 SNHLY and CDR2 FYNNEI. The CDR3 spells CASSQRPQREGLETQYF. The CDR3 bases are TGTGCCAGCAGTCAAAGGCCTCAACGGGAGGGATTGGAGACCCAGTACTTC. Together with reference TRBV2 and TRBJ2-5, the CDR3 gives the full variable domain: EPEVTQTPSHQVTQMGQEVILRCVPISNHLYFYWYRQILGQKVEFLVSFYNNEISEKSEIFDDQFSVERPDGSNFTLKIRSTKLEDSAMYFCASSQRPQREGLETQYFGPGTRLLVL.

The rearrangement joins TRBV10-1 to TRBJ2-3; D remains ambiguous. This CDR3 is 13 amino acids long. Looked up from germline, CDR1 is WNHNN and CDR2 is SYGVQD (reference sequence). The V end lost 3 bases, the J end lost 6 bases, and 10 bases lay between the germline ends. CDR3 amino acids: CASSETDRDTQYF. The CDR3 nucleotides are TGCGCCAGCAGTGAAACTGACCGGGATACGCAGTATTTT.

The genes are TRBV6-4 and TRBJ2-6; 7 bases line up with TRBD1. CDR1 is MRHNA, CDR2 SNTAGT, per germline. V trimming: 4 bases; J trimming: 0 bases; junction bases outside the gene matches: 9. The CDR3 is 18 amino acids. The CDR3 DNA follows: TGTGCCAGCAGTGTTTTTGCAGGGGGTGGCTCTGGGGCCAACGTCCTGACTTTC. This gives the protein CASSVFAGGGSGANVLTF.

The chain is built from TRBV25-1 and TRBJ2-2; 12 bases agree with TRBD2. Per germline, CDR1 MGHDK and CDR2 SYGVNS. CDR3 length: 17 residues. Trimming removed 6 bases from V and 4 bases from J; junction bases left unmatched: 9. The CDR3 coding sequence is TGTGCCAGCAGGAAACTTAGACTAGCGGGAGTCACCGGGGAGCTGTTTTTT. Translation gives CASRKLRLAGVTGELFF.